This TCR beta chain was sequenced for a study of technical replicates of blood from a few donors. V was clipped by 1 base and J by 9 bases; unmatched bases: 2. The CDR3 length is 13 residues. Germline lookup yields CDR1 SGHNT and CDR2 YENEEA. Data came from immunoSEQ multiplex PCR; TCRdb stores just in-frame clones and leaves some out. In the table there are about 69,000 clones, 80% to 90% of which are singletons. The rearrangement uses TRBV11-3 and TRBJ2-1, with 8 bases lining up with TRBD2. The clonotype originates from a human donor in good health. Some clones in this sample may be carry-over from other donors' samples. Sample: PBMCs. CDR3 nucleotide sequence: TGTGCCAGCAGCTTAGCGGGAGGGATTGAGCAGTTCTTC. Translating gives CASSLAGGIEQFF.